The rows below give T cell receptor beta chains drawn from one sample of a study of T-cell memory formation after mild COVID-19. TCRdb fed the 5' RACE reads into MiXCR, producing one record per CDR3 protein. The sample lists some 300,000 distinct CDR3 sequences, roughly 21% occurring once. Sequencing was done on a sample of PBMCs or a T cell subset sorted from them (not recorded which). These receptors came from a young man who had mild COVID-19 (a few samples of this study predate the infection). Cell type and time point are not known. Each CDR3 is given with its conserved first and last residue. D genes are given only for firm matches. Where a row states a size, it is once, few, many or the class of an expanded clone; other rows omit it.

TRBJ1-1 TRBV6-6 . . CAAGEMNTEAFF TGTGCGGCGGGGGAGATGAACACTGAAGCTTTCTTT
TRBJ1-5 TRBV12-3/TRBV12-4 TRBD1 . CASSFRAGGGPQHF TGTGCCAGCAGTTTCAGGGCAGGGGGTGGTCCCCAGCATTTT
TRBJ1-1 TRBV19 . . CASSMDTEAFF TGTGCCAGTAGTATGGACACTGAAGCTTTCTTT
TRBJ2-7 TRBV4-1 TRBD2 . CASSQEERETYEQYF TGCGCCAGCAGCCAAGAAGAGCGGGAGACATACGAGCAGTACTTC
TRBJ2-3 TRBV7-9 TRBD2 few CASSPRTSGQPATDTQYF TGTGCCAGCAGCCCCCGGACTAGCGGCCAACCTGCGACAGATACGCAGTATTTT
TRBJ1-4 TRBV20-1 . . CSARDLYKRGLGEKLFF TGCAGTGCTAGAGATCTGTATAAAAGGGGGTTAGGGGAAAAACTGTTTTTT
TRBJ1-6 TRBV2 . . CASRNNSPLHF TGTGCCAGTCGTAATAATTCACCCCTCCACTTT
TRBJ2-5 TRBV29-1 TRBD1 few CSVATGAVETQYF TGCAGCGTTGCGACAGGGGCGGTGGAGACCCAGTACTTC
TRBJ2-5 TRBV5-1 TRBD1 many CASRLQGAQETQYF TGCGCCAGCAGATTACAGGGGGCTCAAGAGACCCAGTACTTC
TRBJ1-5 TRBV5-1 TRBD1 . CPSSSTGARNQPQHF TGCCCCAGCAGCTCGACAGGGGCGAGGAATCAGCCCCAGCATTTT
TRBJ2-2 TRBV24-1 TRBD2 few CATQGLAGARNTGELFF TGTGCCACCCAAGGCCTAGCGGGGGCCAGGAACACCGGGGAGCTGTTTTTT
TRBJ1-2 TRBV14 . few CASSQAPQPRPNYGYTF TGTGCCAGCAGCCAGGCCCCACAGCCCCGTCCTAACTATGGCTACACCTTC
TRBJ2-7 TRBV11-2 TRBD1 many CASSLGQTYEQYF TGTGCCAGCAGCTTGGGACAGACCTACGAGCAGTACTTC
TRBJ1-2 TRBV4-2 . . CASSHSMGPGYTF TGTGCCAGCAGCCATTCCATGGGACCAGGCTACACCTTC
TRBJ2-3 TRBV20-1 TRBD2 . CSAGAGVILDTQYF TGCAGTGCTGGGGCGGGGGTCATTCTGGATACGCAGTATTTT
TRBJ2-7 TRBV4-2 TRBD1 few CASSQEDRGLYEQYF TGTGCCAGCAGCCAAGAAGACAGGGGGCTCTACGAGCAGTACTTC